This T cell receptor beta chain was observed in a study of shared clonotypes between healthy human individuals. The study, taken as a whole, reports: Non-shared clonotypes had lower generation probabilities than those shared by all four donors. Shared across a handful of donors were 4% to 5% of the naive CD4 clonotypes. Blood alone was sampled, and tissue repertoires likely differ.

Naive-designated CD8 cells lacked CD45RO, were positively enriched for CCR7, and omitted terminally differentiated effector memory CD45RA+ cells. In germline, CDR1 is MDHEN, CDR2 SYDVKM. V was pared by 5 bases and J by 5 bases, with 5 bases of the junction left unmatched. The CDR3 has 14 residues. Sorted subsets were amplified in replicate PCRs using about 200 ng DNA, tens of thousands of T cell genomes. Data came from immunoSEQ multiplex PCR; TCRdb stores just in-frame clones and leaves some out. The sample holds approximately 2,000,000 clones, roughly 95% seen once. In regard to this clone: Its antigen remains unidentified.

Sequenced: naive CD8+ T cells from PBMCs. The TCR originated in a young man in good health. Some clones in this sample may be carry-over from other donors' samples. This sequence joins TRBV28 and TRBJ2-7; TRBD1 matches 11 bases. The CDR3 loop is CASSSGTGGHEQYF. The CDR3 DNA reads as TGTGCCAGCAGTAGTGGGACAGGGGGACACGAGCAGTACTTC.